This TCR beta chain stems from a study of shared clonotypes between healthy human individuals. Study-level background: Each donor had three CD4 naive, three CD4 memory, two CD8 naive and one CD8 memory plate.

The CDR3 spans 15 residues. Germline V gives CDR1 SGHTA, CDR2 FQGNSA. V was pared by 7 bases and J by 2 bases, with 10 bases of the junction left unmatched. About 30,000 T cell genomes (approximately 0.2 ug DNA) went into each sorted-subset replicate. Profiled with immunoSEQ multiplex PCR; TCRdb holds only in-frame clones, not every one. The data show 700,000 or so clones, 55% to 75% seen once. The sample was memory CD4+ T cells sorted from blood. Subset: CD45RA-negative fraction. The sequence was collected from a woman aged 25 to 45 in good health. The rearrangement joins TRBV7-2 to TRBJ1-2; 7 positions agree with TRBD1. The CDR3 DNA reads TGTGCCAGCACCCGTAAGACGGGACAGAACTATGGCTACACCTTC. Translating gives CASTRKTGQNYGYTF. Using reference TRBV7-2 and TRBJ1-2 for the parts outside the CDR3, the full variable domain is GAGVSQSPSNKVTEKGKDVELRCDPISGHTALYWYRQSLGQGLEFLIYFQGNSAPDKSGLPSDRFSAERTGGSVSTLTIQRTQQEDSAVYLCASTRKTGQNYGYTFGSGTRLTVV.